This TCR beta chain was documented in a study of T-cell memory formation after mild COVID-19. Researchers used 5'RACE with constant-segment primers to make TCR alpha and TCR beta cDNA libraries that carry sample barcodes and UMIs. TCRdb called the 5' RACE reads again in MiXCR, with one record for every CDR3 protein. The sample carries 150,000 to 200,000 distinct CDR3 sequences, roughly 12% recorded once. Study findings and constraints: Unconfirmed was the SARS-CoV-2 specificity of second-wave clones that peaked on day 37. Contracting clones, day 15 to 85, had balanced CD4/CD8, and later expanders favored CD4+.

Worth noting for this clonotype: Its target is not known.

The specimen sequenced was PBMCs or a T cell subset sorted from them (not recorded which). The sequence came from a man between 18 and 29 years old who had mild COVID-19 (a few samples of this study predate the infection). Cell type and time point are not known.

CDR3 residues: CASYEDSHGYTF. The CDR3 DNA follows: TGCGCCAGCTATGAGGACTCCCATGGCTACACCTTC. This chain uses TRBV5-1 with TRBJ1-2, with D hard to call. This CDR3 is 12 amino acids long. Deletions cut 7 bases from V and 6 bases from J, with 13 bases between. The germline gives CDR1 SGHRS, CDR2 YFSETQ.